The TCR beta chain under discussion was sequenced for a study of OX40 agonist ivuxolimab in advanced cancers. Study background: Partial responses occurred in Three dose-escalation patients, one with hepatocellular carcinoma and two with cutaneous melanoma. Study-wide results and limits: There were also nonresponders showing low normalized T-cell clonal expansion.

TCRdb's copy holds only in-frame clones and misses some; the assay was immunoSEQ multiplex PCR. This table has about 19,000 clones, 83% appearing once. On this clone: The target antigen is unknown.

Germline V lookup: CDR1 LGHNA, CDR2 YSLEER. V was shortened by 0 bases and J by 8 bases, with 17 bases between the two germline ends. The CDR3 is 16 residues long. The source was CD4+ or CD8+ T cells sorted from blood, collected in a trial of the OX40 agonist ivuxolimab. J is TRBJ2-1 and V is TRBV4-3; D is perhaps TRBD1 or TRBD2 (7 bases each). The clonotype originates from an adult with an advanced solid tumor such as melanoma, head and neck, liver or kidney cancer. CDR3 in DNA: TGCGCCAGCAGCCAAGAACGAGGCAGGGGGGGCGATGAGCAGTTCTTC. Translated, it gives CASSQERGRGGDEQFF.